Each of the 21 T cell receptor beta chains below was sequenced from the same sample in a study of CD8 T cells in Susac syndrome. RNA amounts of roughly 0.45 to 1 ug underwent reverse transcription with random hexamers. In TCRdb, the immunoSEQ multiplex PCR reads were re-called with MiXCR into one record per CDR3 protein. The sample comprises about 400,000 distinct CDR3 sequences, around 83% of which are singletons, and approximately 0.12% rests with the top ten. The specimen sequenced was CD8+ T cells from PBMCs. These receptors all come from a human donor with multiple sclerosis.

The J gene is TRBJ2-1, the V gene TRBV2; TRBD2 matches at 10 bases. The CDR3 has 14 residues. The V segment lost 8 bases and the J segment 8 bases; nucleotides outside the gene matches: 9. The germline gives CDR1 SNHLY, CDR2 FYNNEI. The CDR3: CASPPSGSSDEQFF. CDR3 bases: TGTGCCAGCCCCCCTAGCGGGAGTAGTGATGAGCAGTTCTTC.

This clonotype appeared a few times. The CDR3 loop is CSVEDRTGFDNEQFF. The CDR3 DNA reads TGCAGCGTTGAAGACCGGACAGGGTTCGACAATGAGCAGTTCTTC. V gene TRBV29-1 combines with J gene TRBJ2-1, with 8 bases aligning to TRBD1. The CDR3 contains 15 residues. The ends lost 0 bases at V and 5 bases at J; junction bases unmatched: 6. CDR1 and CDR2 from the germline V gene are SQVTM and ANQGSEA.

The rearrangement joins TRBV5-1 to TRBJ1-1, with D possibly TRBD1 on 6 matching bases. Germline-derived CDR1 and CDR2 are SGHRS and YFSETQ. This CDR3 comprises 15 residues. V was clipped by 3 bases and J by 7 bases, with 19 bases between them. The CDR3 nucleotides read TGCGCCAGCAGCTCGCGAACAGGGACGGTCGGTGAAGCTTTCTTT. This gives the protein CASSSRTGTVGEAFF.

This chain uses TRBV19 with TRBJ2-6, with 8 positions matching TRBD2. CDR3 size: 18 residues. J gave up 4 bases and V 0 bases, and 8 bases lay outside the gene matches. Germline CDR1 is LNHDA and CDR2 is SQIVND (reference sequence). This CDR3 reads CASSIDSGIKAGANVLTF. Written as DNA, the CDR3 is TGTGCCAGTAGTATAGATAGCGGGATAAAAGCCGGGGCCAACGTCCTGACTTTC.

V usage is TRBV19 and J usage is TRBJ1-5; D unresolved. The CDR3 runs 15 residues. Germline V CDR1 and CDR2: LNHDA, SQIVND (reference sequence). Trimming left V 2 bases short and J 3 bases short, with 11 bases between. CDR3 loop: CASSILRTTNQPQHF. In DNA, the CDR3 is TGTGCCAGTAGTATACTACGGACTACCAATCAGCCCCAGCATTTT. Full variable domain (missing parts from reference TRBV19 and TRBJ1-5): DGGITQSPKYLFRKEGQNVTLSCEQNLNHDAMYWYRQDPGQGLRLIYYSQIVNDFQKGDIAEGYSVSREKKESFPLTVTSAQKNPTAFYLCASSILRTTNQPQHFGDGTRLSIL.

J is TRBJ1-1 and V is TRBV29-1; D gene unclear. The ends were cut back, 4 bases at V and 0 bases at J, with 12 bases in the middle. Germline CDR1 SQVTM, CDR2 ANQGSEA. CDR3 length equals 14 residues. Here the CDR3 reads CSVAHRGMNTEAFF. As DNA, the CDR3 is TGCAGCGTTGCTCATCGGGGAATGAACACTGAAGCTTTCTTT.

The V call is TRBV4-1, the J call TRBJ1-2; the D is unclear. Germline-derived CDR1 and CDR2 are MGHRA and YSYEKL. Trimming stripped 4 bases from V and 6 bases from J, with 12 bases between. This CDR3 contains 13 residues. The CDR3 reads CASSPLEGHGYTF. CDR3 nucleotides: TGCGCCAGCAGCCCTCTTGAGGGCCATGGCTACACCTTC.

The rearrangement joins TRBV30 to TRBJ1-1; weak D call: TRBD1 (5 bases). Between the trimmed V and J ends, which lost 4 bases and 6 bases, there was a span of 15 bases. CDR1 and CDR2 from the germline V gene are GTSNPN and SVGIG (reference sequence). CDR3 length equals 13 residues. The CDR3 region has the DNA TGTGCCTGGACCCGGGGCCTAGGGGCTGAAGCTTTCTTT. The encoded protein is CAWTRGLGAEAFF.

The chain is built from TRBV5-1 and TRBJ2-7; no definite D call. Per the germline V gene, CDR1 is SGHRS and CDR2 is YFSETQ. V was shortened by 0 bases and J by 1 base, with 11 bases between the two germline ends. The CDR3 is 15 residues long. The CDR3 is CASSLGVTPSYEQYF. CDR3 DNA: TGCGCCAGCAGCTTGGGGGTAACGCCGTCCTACGAGCAGTACTTC.

This sequence joins TRBV28 and TRBJ2-2; TRBD2 might be the D (6 bases). V lost 7 bases and J 1 base, leaving 7 bases between the germline ends. This CDR3 region has 13 residues. CDR1 is MDHEN and CDR2 is SYDVKM in the germline V gene. CDR3 region: CASISGNTGELFF. In DNA form, the CDR3 reads TGTGCCAGCATTAGCGGGAACACCGGGGAGCTGTTTTTT.

The chain uses TRBV6-1 and TRBJ2-1; 15 bases agree with TRBD2. This CDR3 comprises 17 residues. The ends lost 7 bases at V and 7 bases at J; junction bases unmatched: 11. Per the germline V gene, CDR1 is MNHNS and CDR2 is SASEGT. CDR3 nucleotide sequence: TGTGCCAGCACCCCGGGACTAGCGGGAGGCCGAGGGAATGAGCAGTTCTTC. This codes for CASTPGLAGGRGNEQFF.

The CDR3 DNA sequence: TGTGCCAGCAGCTTAGGGGGGACAGCTGGGGCCAACGTCCTGACTTTC. Amino acid sequence: CASSLGGTAGANVLTF. J is TRBJ2-6 and V is TRBV7-9; 7 positions agree with TRBD1. J gave up 2 bases and V 1 base, and 2 bases lay outside the gene matches. The CDR3 covers 16 residues. Germline lookup yields CDR1 SEHNR and CDR2 FQNEAQ (reference sequence).

The rearrangement uses TRBV2 and TRBJ2-7, with D perhaps being TRBD1 or TRBD2 (5 bases each). The V end lost 6 bases, the J end lost 2 bases, and 14 bases lay between the germline ends. The CDR3 sequence is 14 residues long. Germline CDR1 SNHLY, CDR2 FYNNEI. Here the CDR3 reads CASSSGTDTYEQYF. CDR3 DNA sequence: TGTGCCAGCAGCTCCGGGACGGATACCTACGAGCAGTACTTC. The complete variable domain, with remaining parts taken from reference TRBV2 and TRBJ2-7, reads EPEVTQTPSHQVTQMGQEVILRCVPISNHLYFYWYRQILGQKVEFLVSFYNNEISEKSEIFDDQFSVERPDGSNFTLKIRSTKLEDSAMYFCASSSGTDTYEQYFGPGTRLTVT.

The gene calls are TRBV19 and TRBJ2-7, with D possibly called TRBD1 or TRBD2 (7 bases each). CDR1 and CDR2 (germline): LNHDA, SQIVND (reference sequence). The V gene lost 7 bases and the J gene lost 7 bases, with 11 bases spanning the gap. CDR3 length equals 11 residues. The CDR3 loop is CASTRGGEQYF. CDR3 coding DNA: TGTGCCAGTACCAGGGGGGGAGAGCAGTACTTC. The full variable domain, rest sourced from reference TRBV19 and TRBJ2-7, is DGGITQSPKYLFRKEGQNVTLSCEQNLNHDAMYWYRQDPGQGLRLIYYSQIVNDFQKGDIAEGYSVSREKKESFPLTVTSAQKNPTAFYLCASTRGGEQYFGPGTRLTVT.

This sequence joins TRBV6-1 and TRBJ2-1; D call uncertain. Between the trimmed V and J ends, which lost 1 base and 2 bases, there was a span of 15 bases. This CDR3 has 17 residues. The germline gives CDR1 MNHNS, CDR2 SASEGT. The CDR3 loop is CASSEDSTSPTYNEQFF. CDR3 nucleotides: TGTGCCAGCAGTGAAGATTCGACAAGCCCGACCTACAATGAGCAGTTCTTC.

In its sample, this clonotype was seen a few times. The CDR3 DNA sequence: TGTGCCAGCAGCTTAGTAGGGTCTGGAAACACCATATATTTT. Translating it yields CASSLVGSGNTIYF. The chain links TRBV7-2 to TRBJ1-3; no clear D. Per the germline V gene, CDR1 is SGHTA and CDR2 is FQGNSA. With 1 base removed from V and 1 base from J, the gap between germline ends came to 5 bases. The CDR3 totals 14 residues. The entire variable domain, with the rest obtained from reference TRBV7-2 and TRBJ1-3, is as follows: GAGVSQSPSNKVTEKGKDVELRCDPISGHTALYWYRQSLGQGLEFLIYFQGNSAPDKSGLPSDRFSAERTGGSVSTLTIQRTQQEDSAVYLCASSLVGSGNTIYFGEGSWLTVV.

The chain is built from TRBV29-1 and TRBJ1-1, with 11 nucleotides matching TRBD1. After removal of 4 bases from V and 0 bases from J, the junction contained 4 bases not matched to a gene. This CDR3 has 15 amino acids. CDR1 is SQVTM and CDR2 is ANQGSEA in the germline V gene. The CDR3 is CSVVGQGGLNTEAFF. The CDR3 DNA is TGCAGCGTTGTGGGACAGGGGGGATTGAACACTGAAGCTTTCTTT. Filled out from reference TRBV29-1 and TRBJ1-1, the complete variable domain reads SAVISQKPSRDICQRGTSLTIQCQVDSQVTMMFWYRQQPGQSLTLIATANQGSEATYESGFVIDKFPISRPNLTFSTLTVSNMSPEDSSIYLCSVVGQGGLNTEAFFGQGTRLTVV.

The chain links TRBV19 to TRBJ2-3; 10 bases agree with TRBD2. This CDR3 is built from 18 residues. Looked up from germline, CDR1 is LNHDA and CDR2 is SQIVND (reference sequence). V shed 10 bases and J 4 bases; nucleotides not matched to a gene: 20. For the CDR3, the DNA is TGTGCCACCGAGGGCCCTCTAGCGGGGGAATGGGGCGCAGATACGCAGTATTTT. Amino acid sequence: CATEGPLAGEWGADTQYF. Complete variable domain (other parts from reference TRBV19 and TRBJ2-3): DGGITQSPKYLFRKEGQNVTLSCEQNLNHDAMYWYRQDPGQGLRLIYYSQIVNDFQKGDIAEGYSVSREKKESFPLTVTSAQKNPTAFYLCATEGPLAGEWGADTQYFGPGTRLTVL.

The chain employs TRBV28 and TRBJ2-2; D is undetermined. CDR1 and CDR2 from the germline V gene are MDHEN and SYDVKM. V gave up 5 bases and J gave up 6 bases, with 13 bases separating them. The CDR3 extends over 14 amino acids. DNA of the CDR3: TGTGCCAGCAGTGTGGGTGCGAGTTCCGGGGAGCTGTTTTTT. Its protein is CASSVGASSGELFF.

The chain is built from TRBV7-9 and TRBJ1-5, with D perhaps TRBD1 (6 bases). The CDR3 is 17 residues long. Germline V gene lookup returns CDR1 SEHNR and CDR2 FQNEAQ (reference sequence). Deletions cut 2 bases from V and 6 bases from J, with 20 bases between. CDR3 protein: CASSLTPGNREAQPQHF. The DNA of the CDR3 is TGTGCCAGCAGCTTAACGCCGGGGAACAGGGAAGCTCAGCCCCAGCATTTT. Supplemented by reference TRBV7-9 and TRBJ1-5, the full variable domain reads DTGVSQNPRHKITKRGQNVTFRCDPISEHNRLYWYRQTLGQGPEFLTYFQNEAQLEKSRLLSDRFSAERPKGSFSTLEIQRTEQGDSAMYLCASSLTPGNREAQPQHFGDGTRLSIL.

The chain has TRBV29-1 and TRBJ1-2; D gene ambiguous. The germline V and J ends were trimmed by 8 bases and 4 bases, with 17 bases remaining between them. The CDR3 has 13 residues. The germline V gene has CDR1 SQVTM and CDR2 ANQGSEA. The CDR3 region is CSLELPAPYGYTF. CDR3 DNA: TGCAGCTTGGAGCTGCCGGCGCCCTATGGCTACACCTTC.